A single sample gave rise to the 16 T cell receptor beta chains below, sequenced in a study of human T cells and chemical hapten exposure. TCRdb passed the 5' RACE reads through MiXCR, listing each CDR3 protein once. Counted here are about 140,000 distinct CDR3 sequences, about 4% occurring once; the ten biggest clones make up approximately 1.3%. Total RNA was isolated from whole blood that had not been fractionated. The receptor set was obtained from a female donor in good health.

In this sample, this clonotype turned up many times. The chain carries TRBV25-1 and TRBJ1-4; the D is unclear. V lost 7 bases to trimming and J lost 7 bases, with 13 bases between them. CDR1 is MGHDK, CDR2 SYGVNS, per germline. The CDR3 covers 13 residues. This CDR3 reads CASTPVPSEKLFF. Here the CDR3 DNA reads TGTGCCAGCACGCCGGTTCCGTCTGAAAAACTGTTTTTT. The whole variable domain, remainder taken from reference TRBV25-1 and TRBJ1-4, is EADIYQTPRYLVIGTGKKITLECSQTMGHDKMYWYQQDPGMELHLIHYSYGVNSTEKGDLSSESTVSRIRTEHFPLTLESARPSHTSQYLCASTPVPSEKLFFGSGTQLSVL.

This clonotype was seen a handful of times. CDR3 DNA sequence: TGTGCCAGCAGTTCATCACTAGCGGGGACCAATGAGCAGTTCTTC. Translation gives CASSSSLAGTNEQFF. V is TRBV12-3 or TRBV12-4 and J is TRBJ2-1; 10 bases line up with TRBD2. The CDR3 extends over 15 amino acids. V was clipped by 4 bases and J by 6 bases; unmatched bases: 6.

This clonotype was detected many times. The V call is TRBV19, the J call TRBJ1-5; D unresolved. The germline V gene encodes CDR1 LNHDA and CDR2 SQIVND (reference sequence). Trimming shortened V by 7 bases and J by 5 bases, and 24 bases separated the two germline ends. This CDR3 has 17 amino acids. The CDR3 DNA sequence: TGTGCCAGTACCTCCCCCGGAGCTTTTAGGGTCGATCAGCCCCAGCATTTT. Its translation is CASTSPGAFRVDQPQHF. Together with reference TRBV19 and TRBJ1-5, the CDR3 gives the full variable domain: DGGITQSPKYLFRKEGQNVTLSCEQNLNHDAMYWYRQDPGQGLRLIYYSQIVNDFQKGDIAEGYSVSREKKESFPLTVTSAQKNPTAFYLCASTSPGAFRVDQPQHFGDGTRLSIL.

This clonotype was seen more than once but under ten times. The rearrangement links TRBV18 to TRBJ1-4; TRBD1 agrees at 7 bases. V dropped 3 bases and J dropped 8; count of bases not matched to a gene: 6. The CDR3 is 14 amino acids. Per germline, CDR1 KGHSH and CDR2 LQKENI. The CDR3 protein is CASSPRGAREKLFF. The CDR3 DNA sequence: TGTGCCAGCTCACCCAGGGGGGCTCGGGAAAAACTGTTTTTT.

This clonotype appeared many times. The V call is TRBV14, the J call TRBJ1-1, with a weak D call TRBD1 (5 bases). The CDR3 is 14 amino acids. The ends were cut back, 1 base at V and 7 bases at J, with 13 bases in the middle. Per germline, CDR1 SGHDN and CDR2 FVKESK. The CDR3 sequence: CASSQVKTAGEAFF. The CDR3 region has the DNA TGTGCCAGCAGCCAAGTAAAGACAGCTGGTGAAGCTTTCTTT.

The V gene is TRBV5-1, the J gene TRBJ2-5; D is ambiguous. CDR1 and CDR2 from the germline V gene are SGHRS and YFSETQ. The CDR3 has 16 residues. The ends were cut back, 3 bases at V and 5 bases at J, with 20 bases in the middle. Written as DNA, the CDR3 is TGCGCCAGCAGCTCCGCACTGCTCGTAGAGGTTGAGACCCAGTACTTC. This encodes CASSSALLVEVETQYF. Drawing the rest from reference TRBV5-1 and TRBJ2-5, the complete variable domain is KAGVTQTPRYLIKTRGQQVTLSCSPISGHRSVSWYQQTPGQGLQFLFEYFSETQRNKGNFPGRFSGRQFSNSRSEMNVSTLELGDSALYLCASSSALLVEVETQYFGPGTRLLVL.

The rearrangement links TRBV3-1 to TRBJ1-2; a weak D match, TRBD1 (5 bases). Germline loops: CDR1 LGHDT, CDR2 YNNKEL (reference sequence). V dropped 4 bases and J dropped 0 bases, with 12 bases sitting between them. The CDR3 runs to 15 residues. This CDR3 is CASSPTMTANYGYTF. The CDR3 DNA sequence: TGTGCCAGCAGCCCCACCATGACAGCTAACTATGGCTACACCTTC. Combining the CDR3 with reference TRBV3-1 and TRBJ1-2 gives the whole variable domain DTAVSQTPKYLVTQMGNDKSIKCEQNLGHDTMYWYKQDSKKFLKIMFSYNNKELIINETVPNRFSPKSPDKAHLNLHINSLELGDSAVYFCASSPTMTANYGYTFGSGTRLTVV.

V is TRBV7-9 and J is TRBJ1-3; D is undetermined. This CDR3 has 16 amino acids. Germline V gene sequence: CDR1 SEHNR, CDR2 FQNEAQ (reference sequence). Trimming cost V 3 bases and J 4 bases, with 16 bases left between them. The CDR3 region is CASSFGGAAAGNTIYF. The CDR3 nucleotides are TGTGCCAGCAGCTTTGGTGGCGCGGCTGCCGGAAACACCATATATTTT.

This clonotype was counted ten times or more. This chain links TRBV3-1 with TRBJ1-3, with D perhaps matching TRBD1 (5 bases). Germline CDR1 and CDR2: LGHDT and YNNKEL (reference sequence). The CDR3 extends over 15 amino acids. V dropped 5 bases and J dropped 0 bases, with 11 bases sitting between them. CDR3 DNA: TGTGCCAGCAGCGGGGGGGGGTACTCTGGAAACACCATATATTTT. Its translation: CASSGGGYSGNTIYF.

This clonotype has just a few counts. The gene calls are TRBV11-2 and TRBJ1-1, with D perhaps TRBD1 (6 bases). Germline loops: CDR1 SGHAT, CDR2 FQNNGV. The length of the CDR3 is 15 residues. V gave up 5 bases and J gave up 1 base, with 14 bases separating them. CDR3 sequence (DNA): TGTGCCAGCAGCGTGGGGGCCGGGTGGAACACTGAAGCTTTCTTT. It yields the protein CASSVGAGWNTEAFF.

Regarding this clonotype: With a much larger clone just one base away, this may be a read error. J is TRBJ2-3 and V is TRBV3-1; D uncertain. Germline-derived CDR1 and CDR2 are LGHDT and YNNKEL (reference sequence). The CDR3 loop spans 16 amino acids. V was cut by 0 bases and J by 1 base, with 11 bases left in between. CDR3 sequence reads: CASSQDVVRRTDTQYF. As DNA, the CDR3 is TGTGCCAGCAGCCAAGATGTAGTTCGTCGCACAGATACGCAGTATTTT.

This clonotype was picked up a small number of times. The rearrangement uses TRBV5-1 and TRBJ2-7, with a tentative D call TRBD1 (5 bases). Germline V gene lookup returns CDR1 SGHRS and CDR2 YFSETQ. Trimming took 6 bases from V and 5 from J, leaving 15 bases between them. The length of the CDR3 is 13 residues. CDR3 coding DNA: TGCGCCAGCAACTACGGCCAGGGCCACGAGCAGTACTTC. Its protein is CASNYGQGHEQYF.

The chain uses TRBV5-5 and TRBJ1-2, with TRBD1 matching over 9 bases. Trimming at V came to 4 bases and at J to 5 bases, leaving 12 bases not matched to a gene. The CDR3 runs to 16 residues. Germline V CDR1 and CDR2: SGHKS, YYEKEE (reference sequence). The CDR3 spells CASSPFPGQGGYGYTF. CDR3 bases: TGTGCCAGCAGCCCGTTCCCGGGACAGGGAGGGTATGGCTACACCTTC.

In its sample, this clonotype was seen many times. This CDR3 is CASSMGVDRVVRDEQYF. The CDR3 coding sequence is TGTGCCAGCAGCATGGGGGTAGACAGGGTAGTACGGGACGAGCAGTACTTC. The chain joins TRBV5-4 to TRBJ2-7; 7 positions match TRBD1. The CDR3 sequence is 17 residues long. Germline V gene data show CDR1 as SGHNT and CDR2 as YYREEE (reference sequence). The J segment lost 5 bases and the V segment lost 4 bases, leaving 18 bases of the junction unmatched.

This chain uses TRBV5-5 with TRBJ1-2, with D tentatively TRBD1 (5 bases). This CDR3 region has 16 residues. Deletions cut 5 bases from V and 0 bases from J, with 17 bases between. CDR1 SGHKS and CDR2 YYEKEE come from the germline V gene (reference sequence). The CDR3 DNA follows: TGTGCCAGCAGTTATCCCGGGACGGATTCTAACTATGGCTACACCTTC. It specifies CASSYPGTDSNYGYTF. Variable domain in full (rest from reference TRBV5-5 and TRBJ1-2): DAGVTQSPTHLIKTRGQQVTLRCSPISGHKSVSWYQQVLGQGPQFIFQYYEKEERGRGNFPDRFSARQFPNYSSELNVNALLLGDSALYLCASSYPGTDSNYGYTFGSGTRLTVV.

This chain links TRBV6-2 or TRBV6-3 with TRBJ1-1, with TRBD1 as a possible D gene (5 bases). The CDR3 length is 13 residues. V was cut by 6 bases and J by 1 base, with 9 bases left in between. Germline V lookup: CDR1 MNHEY, CDR2 SVGEGT. CDR3 coding DNA: TGTGCCAGCAGCCGACAGAGGAACACTGAAGCTTTCTTT. Its translation is CASSRQRNTEAFF.